The rows below give T cell receptor beta chains drawn from one sample of a study of blood T cell repertoires in COVID-19. Some clones are missing from TCRdb's copy, which holds only in-frame ones; the method was immunoSEQ multiplex PCR. The sample lists 60,000 to 65,000 clones, about four fifths seen once, with 25% to 40% in the top ten. The sample consisted of peripheral blood. The receptors stem from a human donor in a cohort sampled during active COVID-19. CDR3s include the opening cysteine and the closing phenylalanine or tryptophan. Fields, in order: V gene, clone size, CDR3 length, D gene, CDR3 protein. The D gene is left open where the match is weak. Expanded clones are given a class, and other clones once, few, many or no size at all.

v_call: TRBV6-6
clone_size: NA
cdr3_length: 16
d_call: NA
cdr3_aa: CASSGDLTSGANVLTF

v_call: TRBV27
clone_size: few
cdr3_length: 13
d_call: TRBD1
cdr3_aa: CASSPTGYNEQFF

v_call: TRBV18
clone_size: NA
cdr3_length: 13
d_call: NA
cdr3_aa: CASSPRGADTQYF

v_call: TRBV13
clone_size: NA
cdr3_length: 15
d_call: NA
cdr3_aa: CASSFRGFNTGELFF

v_call: TRBV9
clone_size: many
cdr3_length: 18
d_call: TRBD2
cdr3_aa: CASSVGPLGLAGTGELFF

v_call: TRBV5-1
clone_size: NA
cdr3_length: 13
d_call: NA
cdr3_aa: CASSLTGHYEQYF

v_call: TRBV23-1
clone_size: few
cdr3_length: 16
d_call: TRBD2
cdr3_aa: CASDKRHSGGEETQYF

v_call: TRBV5-1
clone_size: NA
cdr3_length: 15
d_call: TRBD1
cdr3_aa: CASSLETGMNTEAFF

v_call: TRBV6-5
clone_size: NA
cdr3_length: 13
d_call: NA
cdr3_aa: CASSKTGRGTQYF

v_call: TRBV14
clone_size: NA
cdr3_length: 14
d_call: TRBD2
cdr3_aa: CASSQALAGGTQYF

v_call: TRBV11-2
clone_size: NA
cdr3_length: 15
d_call: NA
cdr3_aa: CASSLGLWAGSPLHF

v_call: TRBV10-2
clone_size: once
cdr3_length: 16
d_call: TRBD1
cdr3_aa: CASLRDRVSGANVLTF

v_call: TRBV9
clone_size: NA
cdr3_length: 15
d_call: TRBD2
cdr3_aa: CASSVGGLGTDTQYF

v_call: TRBV6-5
clone_size: NA
cdr3_length: 12
d_call: NA
cdr3_aa: CASSSGGPEAFF

v_call: TRBV5-1
clone_size: NA
cdr3_length: 13
d_call: NA
cdr3_aa: CASSPPGTDTQYF

v_call: TRBV6-5
clone_size: NA
cdr3_length: 13
d_call: TRBD1
cdr3_aa: CASKRTGGTEAFF

v_call: TRBV6-5
clone_size: NA
cdr3_length: 15
d_call: NA
cdr3_aa: CASSLQVPHTGELFF

v_call: TRBV6-2/TRBV6-3
clone_size: NA
cdr3_length: 14
d_call: NA
cdr3_aa: CASSYDEAAYEQYF

v_call: TRBV30
clone_size: once
cdr3_length: 16
d_call: TRBD1
cdr3_aa: CAWSKDRGGLVTEAFF

v_call: TRBV6-5
clone_size: NA
cdr3_length: 15
d_call: NA
cdr3_aa: CASRPYPEGNSPLHF

v_call: TRBV30
clone_size: NA
cdr3_length: 15
d_call: NA
cdr3_aa: CAWSVGGADNQPQHF

v_call: TRBV11-2
clone_size: NA
cdr3_length: 15
d_call: NA
cdr3_aa: CASSLTTRSNQPQHF

v_call: TRBV25-1
clone_size: NA
cdr3_length: 14
d_call: TRBD1
cdr3_aa: CASLDRGRAETQYF

v_call: TRBV7-7
clone_size: NA
cdr3_length: 16
d_call: TRBD1
cdr3_aa: CASSSLDRGRRETQYF

v_call: TRBV19
clone_size: NA
cdr3_length: 16
d_call: NA
cdr3_aa: CASGEQSVSGNQPQHF

v_call: TRBV7-2
clone_size: NA
cdr3_length: 13
d_call: TRBD2
cdr3_aa: CASSLERRGEQFF